Given below is one T cell receptor beta chain in context. Its antigen is unknown. This sample was included in a study of T cells after posttransplantation cyclophosphamide. Findings of the study overall: Recipient CMV seropositivity and CMV reactivation strongly tracked TRB clonality. Blood and skin or GI T cell repertoires showed limited TRB overlap. Donor-recipient repertoire similarity was low at 1-2 months, rising over year one.

Cells defined as naive were viable CD3+CD4+ or CD3+CD8+ and CCR7+CD45RA+CD45RO-CD95-CD27+CD28+. Germline CDR1 SEHNR, CDR2 FQNEAQ (reference sequence). Losses at the gene ends were 5 bases for V and 1 base for J; bases not matched to a gene: 7. The CDR3 totals 15 residues. Libraries were prepared by immunoSEQ multiplex PCR; TCRdb keeps only in-frame clonotypes and omits some of them. Of nearly 7,000 clones in the sample, about 98% were seen once. Sequencing was performed on naive CD8+ T cells sorted from PBMCs. The chain recombines TRBV7-9 with TRBJ1-1; 7 bases match TRBD1. The clonotype was recovered from a woman under 40 in good health and a related stem cell transplant donor. The CDR3, as DNA: TGTGCCAGCAGCGCCCGACAGGGCCCGAACACTGAAGCTTTCTTT. It encodes CASSARQGPNTEAFF.